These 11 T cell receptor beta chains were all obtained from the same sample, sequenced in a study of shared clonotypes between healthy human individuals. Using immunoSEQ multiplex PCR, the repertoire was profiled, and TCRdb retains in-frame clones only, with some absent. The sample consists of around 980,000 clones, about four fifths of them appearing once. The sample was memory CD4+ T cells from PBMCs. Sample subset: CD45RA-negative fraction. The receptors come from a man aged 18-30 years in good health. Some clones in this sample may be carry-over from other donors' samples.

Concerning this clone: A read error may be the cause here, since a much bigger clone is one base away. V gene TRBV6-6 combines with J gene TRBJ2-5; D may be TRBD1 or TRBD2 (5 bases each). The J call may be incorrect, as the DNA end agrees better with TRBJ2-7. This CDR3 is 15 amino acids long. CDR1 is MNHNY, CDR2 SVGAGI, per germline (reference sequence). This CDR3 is CASSFSGTGTGEQYF. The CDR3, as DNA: TGTGCCAGCAGTTTCTCGGGTACTGGGACGGGCGAGCAGTACTTC.

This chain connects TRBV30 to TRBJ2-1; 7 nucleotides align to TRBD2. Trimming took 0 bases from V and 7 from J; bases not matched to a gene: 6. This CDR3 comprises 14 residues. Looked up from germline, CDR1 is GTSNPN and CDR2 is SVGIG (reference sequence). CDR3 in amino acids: CAWSVTGAGNEQFF. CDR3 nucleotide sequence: TGTGCCTGGAGTGTCACGGGAGCGGGGAATGAGCAGTTCTTC.

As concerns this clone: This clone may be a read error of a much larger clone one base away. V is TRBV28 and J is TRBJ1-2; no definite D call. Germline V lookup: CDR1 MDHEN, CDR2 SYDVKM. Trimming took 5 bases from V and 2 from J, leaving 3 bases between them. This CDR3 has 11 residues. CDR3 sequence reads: CASSGNYGYTF. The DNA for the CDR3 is TGTGCCAGCAGTGGGAACTATGGCTACACCTTC.

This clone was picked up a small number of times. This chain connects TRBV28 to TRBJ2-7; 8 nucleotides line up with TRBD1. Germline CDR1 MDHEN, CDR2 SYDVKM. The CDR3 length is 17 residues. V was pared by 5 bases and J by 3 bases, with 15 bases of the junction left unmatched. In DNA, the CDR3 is TGTGCCAGCAGTAGCCGGGACAGGAATCCCCGGGGCTACGAGCAGTACTTC. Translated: CASSSRDRNPRGYEQYF. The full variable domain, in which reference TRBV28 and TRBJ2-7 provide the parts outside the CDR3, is DVKVTQSSRYLVKRTGEKVFLECVQDMDHENMFWYRQDPGLGLRLIYFSYDVKMKEKGDIPEGYSVSREKKERFSLILESASTNQTSMYLCASSSRDRNPRGYEQYFGPGTRLTVT.

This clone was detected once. The CDR3: CASSLRQGVDTEAFF. The CDR3, as DNA: TGTGCCAGCAGCTTAAGACAGGGGGTTGACACTGAAGCTTTCTTT. The rearrangement joins TRBV7-2 to TRBJ1-1, with TRBD1 matching 9 bases. V lost 2 bases to trimming and J lost 3 bases; unmatched junction nucleotides: 4. Per germline, CDR1 SGHTA and CDR2 FQGNSA. This CDR3 has 15 amino acids. The entire variable domain, with the rest obtained from reference TRBV7-2 and TRBJ1-1, is as follows: GAGVSQSPSNKVTEKGKDVELRCDPISGHTALYWYRQSLGQGLEFLIYFQGNSAPDKSGLPSDRFSAERTGGSVSTLTIQRTQQEDSAVYLCASSLRQGVDTEAFFGQGTRLTVV.

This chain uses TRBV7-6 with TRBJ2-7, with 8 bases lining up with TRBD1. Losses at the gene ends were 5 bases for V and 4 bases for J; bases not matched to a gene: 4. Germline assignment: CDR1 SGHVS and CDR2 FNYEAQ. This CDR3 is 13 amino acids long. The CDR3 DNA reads TGTGCCAGCAGCCGGACAGGGATATACGAGCAGTACTTC. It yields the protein CASSRTGIYEQYF. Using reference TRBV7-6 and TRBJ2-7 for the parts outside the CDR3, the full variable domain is GAGVSQSPRYKVTKRGQDVALRCDPISGHVSLYWYRQALGQGPEFLTYFNYEAQQDKSGLPNDRFSAERPEGSISTLTIQRTEQRDSAMYRCASSRTGIYEQYFGPGTRLTVT.

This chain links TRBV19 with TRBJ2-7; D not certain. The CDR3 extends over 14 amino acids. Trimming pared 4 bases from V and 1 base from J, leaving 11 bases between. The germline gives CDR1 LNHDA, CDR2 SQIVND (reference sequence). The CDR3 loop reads CASSTNGRSYEQYF. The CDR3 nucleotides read TGTGCCAGTAGTACGAATGGACGGTCCTACGAGCAGTACTTC. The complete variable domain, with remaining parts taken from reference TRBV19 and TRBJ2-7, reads DGGITQSPKYLFRKEGQNVTLSCEQNLNHDAMYWYRQDPGQGLRLIYYSQIVNDFQKGDIAEGYSVSREKKESFPLTVTSAQKNPTAFYLCASSTNGRSYEQYFGPGTRLTVT.

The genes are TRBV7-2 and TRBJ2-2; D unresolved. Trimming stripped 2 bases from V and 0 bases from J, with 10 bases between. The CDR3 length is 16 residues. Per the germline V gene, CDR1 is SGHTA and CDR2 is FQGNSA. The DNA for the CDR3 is TGTGCCAGCAGCTTATCTCGACTGGCGAACACCGGGGAGCTGTTTTTT. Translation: CASSLSRLANTGELFF.

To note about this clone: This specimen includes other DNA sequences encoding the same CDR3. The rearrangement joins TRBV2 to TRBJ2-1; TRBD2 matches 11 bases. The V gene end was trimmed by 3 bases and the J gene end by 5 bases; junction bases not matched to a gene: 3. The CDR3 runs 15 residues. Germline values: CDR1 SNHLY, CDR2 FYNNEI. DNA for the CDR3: TGTGCCAGCAGTGAGGGGACTAGCGGTAACAATGAGCAGTTCTTC. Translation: CASSEGTSGNNEQFF.

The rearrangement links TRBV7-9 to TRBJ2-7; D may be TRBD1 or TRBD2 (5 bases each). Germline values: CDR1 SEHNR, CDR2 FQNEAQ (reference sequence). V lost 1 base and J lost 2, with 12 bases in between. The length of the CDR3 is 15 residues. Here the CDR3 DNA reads TGTGCCAGCAGCTTAGGTCAGGGACGGGCCTACGAGCAGTACTTC. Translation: CASSLGQGRAYEQYF.

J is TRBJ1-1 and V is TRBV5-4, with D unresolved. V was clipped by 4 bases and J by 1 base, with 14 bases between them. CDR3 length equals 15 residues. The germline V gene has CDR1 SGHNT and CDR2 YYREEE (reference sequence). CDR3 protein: CASSLGRPKNTEAFF. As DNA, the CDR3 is TGTGCCAGCAGCCTAGGACGGCCAAAGAACACTGAAGCTTTCTTT.